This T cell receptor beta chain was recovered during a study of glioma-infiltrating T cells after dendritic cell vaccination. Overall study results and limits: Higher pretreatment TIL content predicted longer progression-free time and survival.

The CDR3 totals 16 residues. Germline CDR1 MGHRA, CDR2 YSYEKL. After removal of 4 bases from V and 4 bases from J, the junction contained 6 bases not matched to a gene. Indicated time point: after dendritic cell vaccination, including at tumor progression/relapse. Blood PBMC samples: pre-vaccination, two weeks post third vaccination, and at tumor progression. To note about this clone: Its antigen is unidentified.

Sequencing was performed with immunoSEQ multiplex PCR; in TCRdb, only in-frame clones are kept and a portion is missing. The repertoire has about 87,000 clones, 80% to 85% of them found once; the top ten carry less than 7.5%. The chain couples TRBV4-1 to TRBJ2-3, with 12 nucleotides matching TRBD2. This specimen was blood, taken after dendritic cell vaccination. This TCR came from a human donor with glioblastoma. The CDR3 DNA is TGCGCCAGCAGCCCTACGACTAGCGGGGGTGCAGATACGCAGTATTTT. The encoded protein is CASSPTTSGGADTQYF.